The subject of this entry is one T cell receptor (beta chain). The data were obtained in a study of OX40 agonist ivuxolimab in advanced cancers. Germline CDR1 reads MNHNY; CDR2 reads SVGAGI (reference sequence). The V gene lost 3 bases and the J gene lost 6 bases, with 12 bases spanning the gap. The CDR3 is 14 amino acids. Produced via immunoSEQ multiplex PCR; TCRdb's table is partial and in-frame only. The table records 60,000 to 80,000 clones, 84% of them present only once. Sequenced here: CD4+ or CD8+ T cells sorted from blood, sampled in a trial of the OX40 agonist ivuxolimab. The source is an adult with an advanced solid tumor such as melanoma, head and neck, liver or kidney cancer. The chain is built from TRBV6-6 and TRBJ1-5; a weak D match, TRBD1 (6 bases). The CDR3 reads CASSYIGGSQPQHF. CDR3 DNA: TGTGCCAGCAGTTATATAGGGGGTAGTCAGCCCCAGCATTTT.